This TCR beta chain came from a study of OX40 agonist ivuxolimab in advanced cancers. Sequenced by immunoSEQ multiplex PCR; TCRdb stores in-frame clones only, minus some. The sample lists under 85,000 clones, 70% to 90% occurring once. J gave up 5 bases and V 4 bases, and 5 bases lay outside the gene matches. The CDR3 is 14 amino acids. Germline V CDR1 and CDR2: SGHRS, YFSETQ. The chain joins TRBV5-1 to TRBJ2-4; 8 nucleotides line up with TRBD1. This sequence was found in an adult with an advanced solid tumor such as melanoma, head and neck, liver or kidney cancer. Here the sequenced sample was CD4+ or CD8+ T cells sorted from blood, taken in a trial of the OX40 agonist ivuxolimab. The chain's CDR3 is CASSQTGGENIQYF. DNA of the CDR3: TGCGCCAGCAGCCAAACAGGGGGTGAAAACATTCAGTACTTC.